Following are 30 T cell receptor beta chains from one sample sequenced in a study of identical twins. Each CDR3 protein is one row after TCRdb ran MiXCR on the 5' RACE reads. The sample has 1.5 million to 2 million distinct CDR3 sequences; around a third are singletons. Sequenced sample: cord blood. The source of these receptors is a newborn girl in good health.

V gene TRBV5-1 combines with J gene TRBJ2-4, with 12 bases matching TRBD2. CDR3 size: 16 residues. Trimming cost V 0 bases and J 13 bases; bases outside gene matches: 11. From germline, CDR1 is SGHRS and CDR2 YFSETQ. CDR3 DNA sequence: TGCGCCAGCAGCTTGGGACTAGCGGGGGTTAGTGGTGAGCAGTACTTC. Translated, it gives CASSLGLAGVSGEQYF. The full variable domain, its missing parts supplied by reference TRBV5-1 and TRBJ2-4, is KAGVTQTPRYLIKTRGQQVTLSCSPISGHRSVSWYQQTPGQGLQFLFEYFSETQRNKGNFPGRFSGRQFSNSRSEMNVSTLELGDSALYLCASSLGLAGVSGEQYFGAGTRLSVL.

This clonotype has more than one count but fewer than ten. In nucleotides, the CDR3 is TGTGCCAGCAGCCAAAAACAGGGAGGGGGCACAGATACGCAGTATTTT. It is translated as CASSQKQGGGTDTQYF. The V and J genes are TRBV12-3 or TRBV12-4 and TRBJ2-3; TRBD2 might be the D (7 bases). Between the trimmed V and J ends, which lost 6 bases and 1 base, there was a span of 17 bases. The CDR3 totals 16 residues.

V gene TRBV10-3 combines with J gene TRBJ2-6; D is perhaps TRBD1 or TRBD2 (5 bases each). V lost 2 bases to trimming and J lost 0 bases, with 14 bases between them. CDR1 and CDR2 (germline): ENHRY, SYGVKD. This CDR3 is built from 18 residues. CDR3 sequence (DNA): TGTGCCATCAGTGAGAACCCGGGACGGAGCTCTGGGGCCAACGTCCTGACTTTC. Amino acid sequence: CAISENPGRSSGANVLTF.

This clonotype appeared a few times. The chain couples TRBV12-3 or TRBV12-4 to TRBJ2-1; D may be TRBD2 (6 bases). The V end lost 3 bases, the J end lost 1 base, and 10 bases lay between the germline ends. The CDR3 is 15 amino acids. The CDR3 is CASSFVGRSYNEQFF. CDR3 coding DNA: TGTGCCAGCAGTTTTGTTGGGAGGTCCTACAATGAGCAGTTCTTC.

The chain carries TRBV12-3 or TRBV12-4 and TRBJ1-5; D gene ambiguous. V lost 1 base to trimming and J lost 8 bases, with 12 bases between them. The CDR3 is made up of 14 amino acids. CDR3 coding DNA: TGTGCCAGCAGTTTAGTGGGTAGGGAGAAGCCCCAGCATTTT. Translating gives CASSLVGREKPQHF.

This rearrangement joins TRBV2 to TRBJ2-1; D call uncertain. The V gene's germline CDR1 is SNHLY and CDR2 FYNNEI. The CDR3 has 11 amino acids. V was clipped by 2 bases and J by 10 bases, with 6 bases between them. CDR3 region: CASSEQTEQFF. The CDR3 DNA is TGTGCCAGCAGTGAACAAACAGAGCAGTTCTTC.

This clonotype was seen a few times. The junction departs from germline at one end; a sequencing error may be responsible. V and J are TRBV12-5 and TRBJ1-2, with D tentatively TRBD1 (6 bases). Germline V gene data show CDR1 as LGHNT and CDR2 as FRNRAP. CDR3 length: 13 residues. The CDR3 reads CAGGLDSYGGYTF. The DNA for the CDR3 is TGTGCTGGTGGTTTGGACAGTTATGGGGGCTACACCTTC.

The genes are TRBV25-1 and TRBJ1-6; no definite D call. Trimming cost V 6 bases and J 8 bases, with 8 bases left between them. Germline V gene data show CDR1 as MGHDK and CDR2 as SYGVNS. CDR3 length: 12 amino acids. CDR3 in amino acids: CASRGWDSPLHF. For the CDR3, the DNA is TGTGCCAGCAGGGGGTGGGATTCACCCCTCCACTTT.

The chain employs TRBV20-1 and TRBJ1-3; D gene ambiguous. The V and J ends lost 3 bases and 0 bases respectively, with 9 bases between them. CDR3 length: 14 amino acids. Germline V CDR1 and CDR2: DFQATT, SNEGSKA (reference sequence). The chain's CDR3 is CSASSWVSGNTIYF. CDR3 nucleotide sequence: TGCAGTGCTAGTTCCTGGGTCTCTGGAAACACCATATATTTT.

The rearrangement joins TRBV7-2 to TRBJ2-3; 7 bases align to TRBD2. The CDR3 is made up of 14 amino acids. Trimming at V came to 4 bases and at J to 5 bases, leaving 6 bases not matched to a gene. The germline gives CDR1 SGHTA, CDR2 FQGNSA. The CDR3 sequence: CASSSDGRIDTQYF. In nucleotides, the CDR3 is TGTGCCAGCAGCTCGGACGGGAGGATAGATACGCAGTATTTT.

This clonotype was observed a few times. CDR3 coding DNA: TGCAGTGCTAGCCGACAGGGAGGCCTTAGCTCCTATAATTCACCCCTCCACTTT. This encodes CSASRQGGLSSYNSPLHF. The rearrangement links TRBV20-1 to TRBJ1-6; 7 bases match TRBD1. The CDR3 has 18 residues. Per germline, CDR1 DFQATT and CDR2 SNEGSKA (reference sequence). The ends lost 3 bases at V and 0 bases at J; junction bases unmatched: 11.

The chain combines TRBV27 with TRBJ1-2; TRBD1 agrees at 8 bases. From germline, CDR1 is MNHEY and CDR2 SMNVEV (reference sequence). V shed 4 bases, J shed 3 bases, and the junction held 1 base outside the gene matches. The length of the CDR3 is 13 residues. DNA for the CDR3: TGTGCCAGCAGTTGGACAGGGTACTATGGCTACACCTTC. It encodes CASSWTGYYGYTF.

Comment on this clonotype: The missing conserved phenylalanine or tryptophan at the end of this CDR3 makes a read error likely. CDR3 region: CSALRQEFGSPLHC. The CDR3 nucleotides are TGCAGTGCTCTGCGACAGGAGTTTGGTTCACCCCTCCACTGT. The V and J genes are TRBV20-1 and TRBJ1-6, with a tentative D call TRBD1 (6 bases). V shed 5 bases and J shed 9 bases, with 17 bases lying between them. The CDR3 sequence is 14 residues long. The V gene's germline CDR1 is DFQATT and CDR2 SNEGSKA (reference sequence).

The chain recombines TRBV20-1 with TRBJ2-5; 10 nucleotides align to TRBD2. CDR3 length equals 14 residues. V trimming: 3 bases; J trimming: 11 bases; junction bases outside the gene matches: 12. Per germline, CDR1 DFQATT and CDR2 SNEGSKA (reference sequence). In DNA form, the CDR3 reads TGCAGTGCTAGTCTAGCGGGAGAGGTCAATGAGCAGTACTTC. Translating it yields CSASLAGEVNEQYF.

The chain carries TRBV29-1 and TRBJ2-2; D may be TRBD1 or TRBD2 (6 bases each). V lost 3 bases to trimming and J lost 4 bases, with 12 bases between them. The CDR3 extends over 14 amino acids. Germline CDR1 is SQVTM and CDR2 is ANQGSEA. This CDR3 reads CSVERGAGTGELFF. The CDR3 region has the DNA TGCAGCGTTGAGAGGGGGGCGGGCACCGGGGAGCTGTTTTTT.

V and J are TRBV10-3 and TRBJ1-5; D perhaps matches TRBD1 (5 bases). CDR1 and CDR2 from the germline V gene are ENHRY and SYGVKD. Trimming took off 3 bases at V and 0 bases at J, with 6 bases between the two ends. This CDR3 has 14 residues. CDR3 in DNA: TGTGCCATCAGTGACGGGGGTAGCAATCAGCCCCAGCATTTT. Amino acids: CAISDGGSNQPQHF.

With regard to this clonotype: This may stem from a read error, because a much larger clone lies one nucleotide away. V and J are TRBV15 and TRBJ2-5, with D possibly being TRBD2 (6 bases). The CDR3 contains 13 residues. Per germline, CDR1 LNHNV and CDR2 YYDKDF (reference sequence). Trimming left V 1 base short and J 3 bases short, with 6 bases between. The CDR3 region has the DNA TGTGCCACCAGCAGAGGACTAGAAGAGACCCAGTACTTC. The encoded protein is CATSRGLEETQYF.

This clonotype was seen only a few times. V and J are TRBV21-1 and TRBJ1-5; whether TRBD1, the table's D call, matches the DNA was not checked. TRBV21-1 is an annotated pseudogene. This CDR3 is built from 16 residues. Here the CDR3 reads CASSKEPGAGNQPQHF. The DNA for the CDR3 is TGTGCCAGCAGCAAAGAACCAGGGGCCGGCAATCAGCCCCAGCATTTT.

This clonotype was seen more than once but under ten times. CDR3 nucleotide sequence: TGTGCCACCATGGCCGGGACTGCGAGCTTGCAGTACTTC. Its translation is CATMAGTASLQYF. The genes are TRBV6-5 and TRBJ2-5; D may be TRBD2 (6 bases). V lost 10 bases to trimming and J lost 11 bases, with 23 bases between them. Germline CDR1 reads MNHEY; CDR2 reads SVGAGI. This CDR3 is 13 amino acids long.

Concerning this clonotype itself: This sequence may be a read error, since a much larger clone differs from it by one base. The CDR3 DNA is TGTGCCAGCAGCCCACAGGGGGACCTAGCCAAAAACATTCAGTACTTC. It encodes CASSPQGDLAKNIQYF. The rearrangement joins TRBV7-2 to TRBJ2-4, with 8 positions matching TRBD1. Germline CDR1 SGHTA, CDR2 FQGNSA. The J segment lost 0 bases and the V segment lost 5 bases, leaving 6 bases of the junction unmatched. The CDR3 consists of 16 residues.

This clonotype turned up a few times. This sequence joins TRBV5-1 and TRBJ2-3; D possibly uses TRBD1 or TRBD2 (5 bases each). Germline CDR1 reads SGHRS; CDR2 reads YFSETQ. Between the trimmed V and J ends, which lost 5 bases and 0 bases, there was a span of 13 bases. This CDR3 has 15 amino acids. For the CDR3, the DNA is TGCGCCAGCAGGATTGGGGACCTCAGCACAGATACGCAGTATTTT. It is translated as CASRIGDLSTDTQYF.

This chain uses TRBV20-1 with TRBJ2-1; 11 nucleotides line up with TRBD2. The CDR3 consists of 16 residues. V trimming: 3 bases; J trimming: 1 base; junction bases outside the gene matches: 5. The germline gives CDR1 DFQATT, CDR2 SNEGSKA (reference sequence). DNA for the CDR3: TGCAGTGCTAGTGTTAGCGGGAGGGGTTCCTACAATGAGCAGTTCTTC. It codes for CSASVSGRGSYNEQFF.

This clonotype was detected ten times or more. The rearrangement uses TRBV5-1 and TRBJ1-2, with 8 positions matching TRBD1. The CDR3 is 14 amino acids. Trimming at V came to 2 bases and at J to 6 bases, leaving 6 bases not matched to a gene. Per the germline V gene, CDR1 is SGHRS and CDR2 is YFSETQ. CDR3 nucleotide sequence: TGCGCCAGCAGCTTAGAGACAGGGGTGGATGGCTACACCTTC. Translation gives CASSLETGVDGYTF. The full variable domain, its missing parts supplied by reference TRBV5-1 and TRBJ1-2, is KAGVTQTPRYLIKTRGQQVTLSCSPISGHRSVSWYQQTPGQGLQFLFEYFSETQRNKGNFPGRFSGRQFSNSRSEMNVSTLELGDSALYLCASSLETGVDGYTFGSGTRLTVV.

This clonotype was counted between two and nine times. This chain links TRBV6-7 with TRBJ2-2; 12 nucleotides align to TRBD2. TRBV6-7 is treated as an ORF (open reading frame) with a function not yet certain. CDR3 length equals 15 residues. CDR3: CDLPGLAGPPGELFF. As DNA, the CDR3 is TGTGACCTTCCGGGACTAGCGGGCCCGCCCGGGGAGCTGTTTTTT.

The chain has TRBV29-1 and TRBJ2-1; TRBD2 agrees at 12 bases. V gave up 1 base and J gave up 10 bases; unmatched junction bases: 5. This CDR3 spans 14 amino acids. Germline CDR1 is SQVTM and CDR2 is ANQGSEA. The CDR3 sequence: CSVEVGLAGSEQFF. CDR3 bases: TGCAGCGTTGAAGTCGGACTAGCGGGAAGCGAGCAGTTCTTC.

The CDR3 DNA reads TGTGCCAGCTTTGTGCGGGGAGGAACTGAAGCTTTCTTT. It yields the protein CASFVRGGTEAFF. The chain carries TRBV7-2 and TRBJ1-1, with no clear D. This CDR3 contains 13 residues. CDR1 and CDR2 from the germline V gene are SGHTA and FQGNSA. The V gene lost 8 bases and the J gene lost 5 bases, with 15 bases spanning the gap.

At least ten counts were recorded for this clonotype. The chain uses TRBV5-1 and TRBJ1-2; 7 positions match TRBD1. The V gene end was trimmed by 4 bases and the J gene end by 4 bases; junction bases not matched to a gene: 7. The CDR3 sequence is 14 residues long. CDR1 SGHRS and CDR2 YFSETQ come from the germline V gene. CDR3 nucleotides: TGCGCCAGCAGCCGGAACAGGGGTGGCTATGGCTACACCTTC. Its protein is CASSRNRGGYGYTF.

The chain recombines TRBV20-1 with TRBJ2-7; 8 bases fit TRBD2. CDR1 and CDR2 (germline): DFQATT, SNEGSKA (reference sequence). J lost 0 bases, V lost 8 bases, and 6 bases had no gene match. This CDR3 comprises 13 residues. The CDR3 DNA reads as TGCAGTTCGAGTAGCGGGAACTCCTACGAGCAGTACTTC. Translating gives CSSSSGNSYEQYF.

This clonotype has a handful of counts. This chain links TRBV6-2 or TRBV6-3 with TRBJ1-6, with TRBD1 matching 7 bases. Germline trimming cut 6 bases from V and 18 bases from J; bases unmatched to any gene: 5. The CDR3 contains 10 residues. Germline values: CDR1 MNHEY, CDR2 SVGEGT. The CDR3 nucleotides are TGTGCCAGCAGCACCGGGACAGCCCACTTT. This gives the protein CASSTGTAHF.

The rearrangement uses TRBV6-2 or TRBV6-3 and TRBJ2-4; maybe TRBD2 (5 bases). Gene TRBJ2-5 matches the end of the DNA better, so the J call may be wrong. The CDR3 runs to 14 residues. The germline CDR1 and CDR2 sequences are MNHEY and SVGEGT. CDR3: CASTLRPSLETQYF. The CDR3 coding sequence is TGTGCCAGCACCTTAAGGCCTAGCTTGGAGACCCAGTACTTC.